This T cell receptor (beta chain) emerged from a study of shared T cell receptors in the human thymus. J was trimmed by 0 bases and V by 3 bases; bases with no gene match: 6. CDR3 length: 16 amino acids. CDR1 is SGHDN, CDR2 FVKESK, per germline. The assay was immunoSEQ multiplex PCR, and TCRdb's table has in-frame clones only and misses some. The sample includes approximately 730,000 clones, approximately 83% of them seen just once. The sample was also linked to a second study, of human thymus T cells. In that study: Obtained as resections during corrective heart surgery, the thymus tissue was then studied. Unrelated individuals were reported by related research to share highly overlapping thymic repertoires.

The V gene is TRBV14, the J gene TRBJ2-3; 7 bases line up with TRBD1. Sequencing input: thymocytes. The sequence was obtained from a girl under three years old with a congenital heart defect. As DNA, the CDR3 is TGTGCCAGCAGCCAGGACAGGAATCCTAGCACAGATACGCAGTATTTT. Its translation: CASSQDRNPSTDTQYF.